These T cell receptor beta chains were read from a single sample in a study of T cell changes during pregnancy in multiple sclerosis. TCRdb's table, derived via immunoSEQ multiplex PCR, lists solely in-frame clones and lacks some. Of approximately 97,000 clones detected, 75% to 95% appear once; the ten largest clones hold approximately 0.76%. Sequenced here: peripheral blood, sampled in the second trimester of pregnancy. The origin of the receptors is a female donor in good health, enrolled as a control in a pregnancy study. The CDR3 runs from the conserved cysteine through the conserved F or W. D genes are given only for firm matches. Part of the rows lack a size; the others show once, few, many or a class for expanded clones.

>TRBJ1-6|-|TRBD1|TRBV11-2
TGTGCCAGCAGCATCCGGGACAGTAATTCACCCCTCCACTTT
CASSIRDSNSPLHF
>TRBJ1-2|-|TRBD1|TRBV6-4
TGTGCCAGCAGGAAGGGACAGAGCGCTTATGGCTACACCTTC
CASRKGQSAYGYTF
>TRBJ1-6|once|TRBD1|TRBV9
TGTGCCAGCAGCGCCGTAAACAGGGGGAACGGTTCACCCCTCCACTTT
CASSAVNRGNGSPLHF
>TRBJ2-3|-|TRBD1|TRBV6-5
TGTGCCAGCAGTGGGGACAGGGGGACGAGGCAGTATTTT
CASSGDRGTRQYF
>TRBJ2-3|once|TRBD2|TRBV4-3
TGCGCCAGCAGCCAAGGTAGCGGGAGGGCCGATACGCAGTATTTT
CASSQGSGRADTQYF
>TRBJ2-1|-|-|TRBV2
TGTGCCAGCAGTGAGGGCGCCAGCTCCTACAATGAGCAGTTCTTC
CASSEGASSYNEQFF
>TRBJ2-3|-|TRBD1|TRBV5-1
TGCGCCAGCAGCTTGGAGGGGGCCTTAACCACAGATACGCAGTATTTT
CASSLEGALTTDTQYF
>TRBJ1-5|-|-|TRBV2
TGTGCCAGCGGAGGGACCGTCAATAGCAATCAGCCCCAGCATTTT
CASGGTVNSNQPQHF
>TRBJ1-1|-|-|TRBV6-4
TGTGCCAGCAGTCTGGACAGAGACACTGAAGCTTTCTTT
CASSLDRDTEAFF
>TRBJ2-5|-|TRBD1|TRBV5-4
TGTGCCAGCAGCTTGAAGGGGCAGGGGGAAGAGACCCAGTACTTC
CASSLKGQGEETQYF
>TRBJ2-2|-|-|TRBV9
TGTGCCAGCAGCGTAGCGGGGCAGGGGCGTGGGGGCACCGGGGAGCTGTTTTTT
CASSVAGQGRGGTGELFF
>TRBJ1-6|-|-|TRBV5-6
TGTGCCAGCAGCTTGGAAACGAGCTCCTATAATTCACCCCTCCACTTT
CASSLETSSYNSPLHF
>TRBJ2-5|-|TRBD1|TRBV5-1
TGCGCCAGCAGCTCCCTTTACCGGGACAGGGCAGAGACCCAGTACTTC
CASSSLYRDRAETQYF
>TRBJ2-3|-|TRBD2|TRBV9
TGTGCCAGCAGCCCCCCCGAGGCTAGCGGGAGACGAGGTACGCAGTATTTT
CASSPPEASGRRGTQYF
>TRBJ2-1|-|-|TRBV19
TGTGCCAGTAGTGCGGACAGCCTCTACAATGAGCAGTTCTTC
CASSADSLYNEQFF
>TRBJ2-1|once|TRBD2|TRBV28
TGTGCCAGCACCATCGGACTAGCGGTCTACTCCTACAATGAGCAGTTCTTC
CASTIGLAVYSYNEQFF
>TRBJ1-2|-|TRBD1|TRBV9
TGTGCCAGCACCCAAGGGGGCAGGGAAGGCTATGGCTACACCTTC
CASTQGGREGYGYTF
>TRBJ1-1|-|-|TRBV6-1
TGTGCCAGCACCGCCGGGGGGGCGGGGACTGAAGCTTTCTTT
CASTAGGAGTEAFF
>TRBJ2-2|-|TRBD2|TRBV5-1
TGCGCCAGCAGCCCCGGGAGGGTAGACACCGGGGAGCTGTTTTTT
CASSPGRVDTGELFF
>TRBJ2-7|-|-|TRBV5-1
TGCGCCAGCACTTCAGACCCGCTAGGCGAGCAGTACTTC
CASTSDPLGEQYF
>TRBJ1-5|-|-|TRBV18
TGTGCCAGCTCACCACTCGAGAATCAGCCCCAGCATTTT
CASSPLENQPQHF
>TRBJ2-3|-|TRBD2|TRBV18
TGTGCCAGCTCACCACCGACTAGCGGGGACACAGATACGCAGTATTTT
CASSPPTSGDTDTQYF
>TRBJ1-1|-|TRBD1|TRBV18
TGTGCCAGCTCACCTTACGGACAGGGCGCCCAGGGCACTGAAGCTTTCTTT
CASSPYGQGAQGTEAFF
>TRBJ2-7|-|-|TRBV25-1
TGTGCCAGCAGTGAATCGCCCGCCAGGGGGGAATCCTACGAGCAGTACTTC
CASSESPARGESYEQYF
>TRBJ1-2|-|TRBD1|TRBV19
TGTGCCAGTACCCCTCAGGGGACAGGCGACTATGGCTACACCTTC
CASTPQGTGDYGYTF
>TRBJ1-1|-|TRBD1|TRBV27
TGTGCCAGCAGTTCCCCACGGACAGGGGGCTGGAACACTGAAGCTTTCTTT
CASSSPRTGGWNTEAFF
>TRBJ2-2|-|-|TRBV5-6
TGTGCCAGCAGCTTGTTACGGACTTCGAACACCGGGGAGCTGTTTTTT
CASSLLRTSNTGELFF
>TRBJ2-2|-|-|TRBV7-2
TGTGCCAGCAGCTTAAGCAGGTCGAACACCGGGGAGCTGTTTTTT
CASSLSRSNTGELFF
>TRBJ1-2|-|-|TRBV19
TGTGCCAGTAGTGGCGGGGGTGGAGGAAGCTACTATGGCTACACCTTC
CASSGGGGGSYYGYTF
>TRBJ2-7|-|TRBD1|TRBV7-9
TGTGCCAGCAGCTTAGACGGGACAGGGGTCGGCGAGCAGTACTTC
CASSLDGTGVGEQYF
>TRBJ2-7|-|-|TRBV7-2
TGTGCCAGCAGCTTAATGACGAGAGGCCCCTACGAGCAGTACTTC
CASSLMTRGPYEQYF
>TRBJ2-7|-|-|TRBV7-2
TGTGCCAGCAGCTTTACAGGCTACGAGCAGTACTTC
CASSFTGYEQYF
>TRBJ1-5|-|-|TRBV27
TGTGCCAGCAGTTTTCTCACGGGAAATCAGCCCCAGCATTTT
CASSFLTGNQPQHF
>TRBJ1-6|-|-|TRBV19
TGTGCCAGTAGTGCTCCAGGGAATTCACCCCTCCACTTT
CASSAPGNSPLHF
>TRBJ1-5|-|-|TRBV5-6
TGTGCCAGCAGCTTTAAACTCAATCAGCCCCAGCATTTT
CASSFKLNQPQHF
>TRBJ1-1|-|-|TRBV4-1
TGCGCCAGCAGCCTCGCCGGGGGGACGAACACTGAAGCTTTCTTT
CASSLAGGTNTEAFF
>TRBJ2-6|-|-|TRBV9
TGTGCCAGCAGCGTCGGCGGCCCTGGGGCCAACGTCCTGACTTTC
CASSVGGPGANVLTF
>TRBJ1-1|-|-|TRBV9
TGTGCCAGCAGCGCCGACAGGCTAGGGAACACTGAAGCTTTCTTT
CASSADRLGNTEAFF
>TRBJ2-7|-|-|TRBV4-1
TGCGCCAGCAGCCAAGGATCATCCAGGGGAGCGTACGAGCAGTACTTC
CASSQGSSRGAYEQYF
>TRBJ2-3|once|TRBD2|TRBV7-2
TGTGCCAGCAGCTTAGTGACAAGCGGGAGGGATACGCAGTATTTT
CASSLVTSGRDTQYF
>TRBJ2-4|-|TRBD1|TRBV6-5
TGTGCCAGCAGTTCCTCACCGGGACAGGGCACACACATTCAGTACTTC
CASSSSPGQGTHIQYF
>TRBJ1-3|-|-|TRBV15
TGTGCCACCAGCAGAGATCCGGGGGACAACACCATATATTTT
CATSRDPGDNTIYF
>TRBJ2-7|-|-|TRBV6-1
TGTGCCAGCAGTGAATCCCAACTCTACGAGCAGTACTTC
CASSESQLYEQYF
>TRBJ2-2|-|TRBD2|TRBV2
TGTGCCAGCAGGACTAGCGGGGGACTGGCCACCGGGGAGCTGTTTTTT
CASRTSGGLATGELFF
>TRBJ2-1|-|TRBD2|TRBV10-1
TGCGCCAGCAGTGAGAAGAGGACTAGCAATGAGCAGTTCTTC
CASSEKRTSNEQFF
>TRBJ1-4|-|-|TRBV19
TGTGCCAGTAGCGAGGGAGGGGTTGAAAAACTGTTTTTT
CASSEGGVEKLFF
>TRBJ2-4|-|TRBD2|TRBV28
TGTGCCAGCAGTTTACTAGCGGGAGAAGCCAAAAACATTCAGTACTTC
CASSLLAGEAKNIQYF
>TRBJ1-2|-|TRBD1|TRBV27
TGTGCCAGCAGTTCCTGGGACAGAGCTAACTATGGCTACACCTTC
CASSSWDRANYGYTF
>TRBJ2-7|-|TRBD1|TRBV18
TGTGCCAGCTCACGGGACAGGCGGCCTGCCTACGAGCAGTACTTC
CASSRDRRPAYEQYF
>TRBJ2-1|-|TRBD2|TRBV19
TGTGCCAGTAGTATGGGGGGGATCCTCAATGAGCAGTTCTTC
CASSMGGILNEQFF
>TRBJ1-1|-|-|TRBV6-1
TGTGCCAGCAGTGAAGCGGGTCGGGTCTACACTGAAGCTTTCTTT
CASSEAGRVYTEAFF
>TRBJ1-1|-|-|TRBV7-7
TGTGCCAGCAGTCGGCTAGAGGTTGGCACTGAAGCTTTCTTT
CASSRLEVGTEAFF
>TRBJ1-2|-|TRBD1|TRBV19
TGTGCCAGTAGTTTGACAGGGGTTAACTATGGCTACACCTTC
CASSLTGVNYGYTF
>TRBJ1-3|-|TRBD1|TRBV29-1
TGCAGCGTGTATTACAGGGGCGGAAACACCATATATTTT
CSVYYRGGNTIYF
>TRBJ2-7|-|TRBD2|TRBV7-2
TGTGCCAGCAGCTTTAACCAACTAGCGGCGTCCTACGAGCAGTACTTC
CASSFNQLAASYEQYF
>TRBJ1-1|-|-|TRBV7-9
TGTGCCAGCATCCCGCGGGTCGCGATGAACACTGAAGCTTTCTTT
CASIPRVAMNTEAFF
>TRBJ1-2|-|TRBD1|TRBV28
TGTGCCAGCAGTTTAAACAGGGGGCTCGATTGGTACTATGGCTACACCTTC
CASSLNRGLDWYYGYTF
>TRBJ2-2|-|-|TRBV5-6
TGTGCCAGCAGCTTGCATCAGGGTGGTCTGTTTTTT
CASSLHQGGLFF
>TRBJ2-3|-|-|TRBV5-1
TGCGCCAGCAGCTTGGGACCCGAGGCTACGCAGTATTTT
CASSLGPEATQYF
>TRBJ1-1|-|-|TRBV5-6
TGTGCCAGCAGCTTCCTAGACCAGAACACTGAAGCTTTCTTT
CASSFLDQNTEAFF